This entry is about one T cell receptor beta chain. Looked up from germline, CDR1 is MNHEY and CDR2 is SVGAGI. The CDR3 runs 11 residues. With 7 bases removed from V and 0 bases from J, the gap between germline ends came to 3 bases. The protocol was immunoSEQ multiplex PCR, while the TCRdb copy is restricted to in-frame clones and leaves out a portion. Among 28,000 or so clones listed, approximately 60% were seen once. The sample originates from a study of cytotoxic CD8 clonotypes in ibrutinib-treated CLL. This chain uses TRBV6-5 with TRBJ1-2; D is ambiguous. This specimen consisted of PBMCs, obtained before ibrutinib treatment. This clonotype was sampled from a human donor with chronic lymphocytic leukemia. The CDR3 nucleotides read TGTGCCAGCAAGACTAACTATGGCTACACCTTC. The encoded protein is CASKTNYGYTF.